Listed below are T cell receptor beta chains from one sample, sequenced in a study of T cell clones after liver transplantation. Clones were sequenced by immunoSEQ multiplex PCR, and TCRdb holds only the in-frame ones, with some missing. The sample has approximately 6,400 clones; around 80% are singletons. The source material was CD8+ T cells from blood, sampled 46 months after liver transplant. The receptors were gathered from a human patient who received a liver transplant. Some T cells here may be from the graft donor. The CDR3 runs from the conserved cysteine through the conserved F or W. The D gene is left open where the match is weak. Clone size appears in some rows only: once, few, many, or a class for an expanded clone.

cdr3_nt: TGTGCCAGCAGTTTATCCCCAGGGACCCATACCTACGAGCAGTACTTC
cdr3_aa: CASSLSPGTHTYEQYF
clone_size: NA
j_call: TRBJ2-7
d_call: NA
v_call: TRBV27

cdr3_nt: TGTGCCAGCAGCCTTTCTAGCGGGAGGGCCTACAATGAGCAGTTCTTC
cdr3_aa: CASSLSSGRAYNEQFF
clone_size: NA
j_call: TRBJ2-1
d_call: TRBD2
v_call: TRBV7-9

cdr3_nt: TGTGCCAGCAGTTTCGCGGGAACTTCCTACGAGCAGTACTTC
cdr3_aa: CASSFAGTSYEQYF
clone_size: NA
j_call: TRBJ2-7
d_call: NA
v_call: TRBV28

cdr3_nt: TGTGCCAGCAGCCAAACCGGGGTCCATGGCTACACCTTC
cdr3_aa: CASSQTGVHGYTF
clone_size: NA
j_call: TRBJ1-2
d_call: NA
v_call: TRBV5-6

cdr3_nt: TGTGCCAGCAGTCCAGACCAGAGGTGGGCCTCTGGAAACACCATATATTTT
cdr3_aa: CASSPDQRWASGNTIYF
clone_size: few
j_call: TRBJ1-3
d_call: NA
v_call: TRBV2

cdr3_nt: TGTGCCACCAGCAAGTACGGGACAGGGGTTAACTATGGCTACACCTTC
cdr3_aa: CATSKYGTGVNYGYTF
clone_size: few
j_call: TRBJ1-2
d_call: TRBD1
v_call: TRBV15

cdr3_nt: TGTGCCAGCAGCCTCAACCGGGACTTCAATGAGCAGTTCTTC
cdr3_aa: CASSLNRDFNEQFF
clone_size: NA
j_call: TRBJ2-1
d_call: NA
v_call: TRBV5-4

cdr3_nt: TGTGCCAGCAGCTCCTTCAGGACGGAGAACTACAATGAGCAGTTCTTC
cdr3_aa: CASSSFRTENYNEQFF
clone_size: NA
j_call: TRBJ2-1
d_call: NA
v_call: TRBV7-7

cdr3_nt: TGTGCCAGCAGTGGCGGGGTAGGCCGAGAAAAACTGTTTTTT
cdr3_aa: CASSGGVGREKLFF
clone_size: few
j_call: TRBJ1-4
d_call: NA
v_call: TRBV9

cdr3_nt: TGTGCCAGCGGACAAACCCGTAGCTCCTACAATGAGCAGTTCTTC
cdr3_aa: CASGQTRSSYNEQFF
clone_size: NA
j_call: TRBJ2-1
d_call: NA
v_call: TRBV7-8

cdr3_nt: TGTGCCAGCAGCTTCGGGACAGTTTTCGGGGGAGAGACCCAGTACTTC
cdr3_aa: CASSFGTVFGGETQYF
clone_size: NA
j_call: TRBJ2-5
d_call: NA
v_call: TRBV7-2

cdr3_nt: TGTGCCAGCAGCGTAGGGGACAGGGATAATGAAAAACTGTTTTTT
cdr3_aa: CASSVGDRDNEKLFF
clone_size: NA
j_call: TRBJ1-4
d_call: TRBD1
v_call: TRBV9

cdr3_nt: TGTGCCAGTAGTATTGGAGCGGGAGTGCTCGTCAATGAGCAGTTCTTC
cdr3_aa: CASSIGAGVLVNEQFF
clone_size: NA
j_call: TRBJ2-1
d_call: TRBD2
v_call: TRBV19

cdr3_nt: TGTGCCTGGAGTGTTGGGACAGCCGGGGAGCTGTTTTTT
cdr3_aa: CAWSVGTAGELFF
clone_size: NA
j_call: TRBJ2-2
d_call: TRBD1
v_call: TRBV30

cdr3_nt: TGTGCCACCCAAACAGGGGGTTATAGCAATCAGCCCCAGCATTTT
cdr3_aa: CATQTGGYSNQPQHF
clone_size: NA
j_call: TRBJ1-5
d_call: TRBD1
v_call: TRBV19

cdr3_nt: TGTGCCAGCAGCGGGACTAGCGGGAGTAGGGAGCAGTACTTC
cdr3_aa: CASSGTSGSREQYF
clone_size: NA
j_call: TRBJ2-7
d_call: TRBD2
v_call: TRBV7-9

cdr3_nt: TGTGCCAGTAGTTCTCGATCAGGGGGTCTGGGGCAGTACTTC
cdr3_aa: CASSSRSGGLGQYF
clone_size: few
j_call: TRBJ2-7
d_call: TRBD1
v_call: TRBV19

cdr3_nt: TGTGCCAGTTGGCATGGAGGTTTCACTGAAGCTTTCTTT
cdr3_aa: CASWHGGFTEAFF
clone_size: NA
j_call: TRBJ1-1
d_call: NA
v_call: TRBV2

cdr3_nt: TGTGCCAGCAGTGACTCCCACAATGAGCAGTTCTTC
cdr3_aa: CASSDSHNEQFF
clone_size: NA
j_call: TRBJ2-1
d_call: NA
v_call: TRBV27

cdr3_nt: TGTGCCAGCAGCTCTCGGACAGGAGGCCAGATGAACACTGAAGCTTTCTTT
cdr3_aa: CASSSRTGGQMNTEAFF
clone_size: few
j_call: TRBJ1-1
d_call: TRBD1
v_call: TRBV7-9

cdr3_nt: TGTGCCAGCACCTTGGGGCTAGCAGGGACCTACGAGCAGTACTTC
cdr3_aa: CASTLGLAGTYEQYF
clone_size: once
j_call: TRBJ2-7
d_call: NA
v_call: TRBV6-6

cdr3_nt: TGCGCCAGCAGCCAAGGGACAGGGATGCACGAGCAGTACTTC
cdr3_aa: CASSQGTGMHEQYF
clone_size: NA
j_call: TRBJ2-7
d_call: TRBD1
v_call: TRBV4-1

cdr3_nt: TGTGCCAGCAGCTTAGATGAGGGGAACACTGAAGCTTTCTTT
cdr3_aa: CASSLDEGNTEAFF
clone_size: NA
j_call: TRBJ1-1
d_call: NA
v_call: TRBV7-8

cdr3_nt: TGTGCCAGCTGCACAGGGTACCAAGAGACCCAGTACTTC
cdr3_aa: CASCTGYQETQYF
clone_size: NA
j_call: TRBJ2-5
d_call: NA
v_call: TRBV7-9

cdr3_nt: TGTGCCAGCAGCCAAGTTTCACACCGATTTCCGGGGCAGTTCTTC
cdr3_aa: CASSQVSHRFPGQFF
clone_size: NA
j_call: TRBJ2-1
d_call: NA
v_call: TRBV14

cdr3_nt: TGTGCCAGCAGCTCCGGTCACTACGAGCAGTACTTC
cdr3_aa: CASSSGHYEQYF
clone_size: once
j_call: TRBJ2-7
d_call: NA
v_call: TRBV11-2

cdr3_nt: TGTGCCAGCAGCTTAATGGGGAATGGCTACACCTTC
cdr3_aa: CASSLMGNGYTF
clone_size: few
j_call: TRBJ1-2
d_call: NA
v_call: TRBV11-2

cdr3_nt: TGTGCCAGCAGTTTGGAGGGTGCCAGTGAGCAGTTCTTC
cdr3_aa: CASSLEGASEQFF
clone_size: NA
j_call: TRBJ2-1
d_call: NA
v_call: TRBV28

cdr3_nt: TGCGCCAGCAGCCAAGATAGGAGCGGGCTTCCCTACGAGCAGTACTTC
cdr3_aa: CASSQDRSGLPYEQYF
clone_size: NA
j_call: TRBJ2-7
d_call: NA
v_call: TRBV4-3

cdr3_nt: TGTGCCCTCTCCCGAGGGGGCTCCTCATCTGGAAACACCATATATTTT
cdr3_aa: CALSRGGSSSGNTIYF
clone_size: once
j_call: TRBJ1-3
d_call: TRBD1
v_call: TRBV10-3

cdr3_nt: TGTGCCAGCAGCCCAGGTTTCGATCAGCCCCAGCATTTT
cdr3_aa: CASSPGFDQPQHF
clone_size: NA
j_call: TRBJ1-5
d_call: NA
v_call: TRBV9

cdr3_nt: TGTGCCAGTACAAGCAGGGGGCCCTATGGCTACACCTTC
cdr3_aa: CASTSRGPYGYTF
clone_size: few
j_call: TRBJ1-2
d_call: TRBD1
v_call: TRBV19

cdr3_nt: TGTGCCAGCAGACACGTCGAAAGCTCCTACAATGAGCAGTTCTTC
cdr3_aa: CASRHVESSYNEQFF
clone_size: NA
j_call: TRBJ2-1
d_call: NA
v_call: TRBV28

cdr3_nt: TGTGCCAGCAGCTTTTCCTTAGACAGGGGAAACTCCGACGAGCAGTACTTC
cdr3_aa: CASSFSLDRGNSDEQYF
clone_size: NA
j_call: TRBJ2-7
d_call: TRBD1
v_call: TRBV7-2

cdr3_nt: TGCGCCAGCAGCGCCTTACAGGGAGGAGGGGACATTCAGTACTTC
cdr3_aa: CASSALQGGGDIQYF
clone_size: once
j_call: TRBJ2-4
d_call: NA
v_call: TRBV5-1

cdr3_nt: TGCAGCGTTATTAGCCCCGCAGATACGCAGTATTTT
cdr3_aa: CSVISPADTQYF
clone_size: NA
j_call: TRBJ2-3
d_call: NA
v_call: TRBV29-1

cdr3_nt: TGTGCCAGCAGCTTCGGGACAGGGGCGTTTTTCAGCACCGGGGAGCTGTTTTTT
cdr3_aa: CASSFGTGAFFSTGELFF
clone_size: NA
j_call: TRBJ2-2
d_call: TRBD1
v_call: TRBV7-3

cdr3_nt: TGCGCCAGCAGGGAAACAGGGTCATCTCAGCCCCAGCATTTT
cdr3_aa: CASRETGSSQPQHF
clone_size: few
j_call: TRBJ1-5
d_call: NA
v_call: TRBV4-1

cdr3_nt: TGTGCCAGCAGCTTAGGGACTAGCCTTAATGAGCAGTTCTTC
cdr3_aa: CASSLGTSLNEQFF
clone_size: few
j_call: TRBJ2-1
d_call: TRBD2
v_call: TRBV7-9

cdr3_nt: TGTGCCAGCAGCGCCGACTCAAACCCCAAACAGCCCCAGCATTTT
cdr3_aa: CASSADSNPKQPQHF
clone_size: NA
j_call: TRBJ1-5
d_call: NA
v_call: TRBV9

cdr3_nt: TGTGCCAGCAGTTACTCGGGGGGCGGGTTCAATGAGCAGTTCTTC
cdr3_aa: CASSYSGGGFNEQFF
clone_size: NA
j_call: TRBJ2-1
d_call: NA
v_call: TRBV6-5

cdr3_nt: TGTGCCAGCAGCTTAACCGGACAGGACAGCCCTGAAGCTTTCTTT
cdr3_aa: CASSLTGQDSPEAFF
clone_size: NA
j_call: TRBJ1-1
d_call: TRBD1
v_call: TRBV7-9

cdr3_nt: TGTGCCAGCAGCGCCCCCAGGTGGAATGAGCAGTTCTTC
cdr3_aa: CASSAPRWNEQFF
clone_size: NA
j_call: TRBJ2-1
d_call: NA
v_call: TRBV7-9

cdr3_nt: TGCGCCAGCAGCCAAAGGACGGGTGAAGCTTTCTTT
cdr3_aa: CASSQRTGEAFF
clone_size: NA
j_call: TRBJ1-1
d_call: NA
v_call: TRBV4-1

cdr3_nt: TGTGCCAGCAGCCCCCGTCTGGGCACAGATACGCAGTATTTT
cdr3_aa: CASSPRLGTDTQYF
clone_size: NA
j_call: TRBJ2-3
d_call: NA
v_call: TRBV5-4

cdr3_nt: TGTGCCAGGGCACGGAACACTGAAGCTTTCTTT
cdr3_aa: CARARNTEAFF
clone_size: NA
j_call: TRBJ1-1
d_call: NA
v_call: TRBV2

cdr3_nt: TGTGCCAGCAGCCCGGCGAGGCGGGTTAGCAAAAACATTCAGTACTTC
cdr3_aa: CASSPARRVSKNIQYF
clone_size: few
j_call: TRBJ2-4
d_call: NA
v_call: TRBV5-6

cdr3_nt: TGTGCCAGCAGTTTAGGGCAGTACTACGAGCAGTACTTC
cdr3_aa: CASSLGQYYEQYF
clone_size: once
j_call: TRBJ2-7
d_call: NA
v_call: TRBV27

cdr3_nt: TGTGCCAGCAGCCCGGGGACGGTTCTAGAGCAGTACTTC
cdr3_aa: CASSPGTVLEQYF
clone_size: NA
j_call: TRBJ2-7
d_call: NA
v_call: TRBV6-5

cdr3_nt: TGTGCCAGCAGCACTAGGACTAAGTGCCACAGTCGGGCCAACGTCCTGACTTTC
cdr3_aa: CASSTRTKCHSRANVLTF
clone_size: NA
j_call: TRBJ2-6
d_call: NA
v_call: TRBV7-7

cdr3_nt: TGCGCCAGCAGCTTGGCCACAGCCCTCTACGAGCAGTACTTC
cdr3_aa: CASSLATALYEQYF
clone_size: NA
j_call: TRBJ2-7
d_call: NA
v_call: TRBV5-1

cdr3_nt: TGCGCCAGCATTGACGGGACAGGGGCGTCCTACGAGCAGTACTTC
cdr3_aa: CASIDGTGASYEQYF
clone_size: once
j_call: TRBJ2-7
d_call: TRBD1
v_call: TRBV10-2